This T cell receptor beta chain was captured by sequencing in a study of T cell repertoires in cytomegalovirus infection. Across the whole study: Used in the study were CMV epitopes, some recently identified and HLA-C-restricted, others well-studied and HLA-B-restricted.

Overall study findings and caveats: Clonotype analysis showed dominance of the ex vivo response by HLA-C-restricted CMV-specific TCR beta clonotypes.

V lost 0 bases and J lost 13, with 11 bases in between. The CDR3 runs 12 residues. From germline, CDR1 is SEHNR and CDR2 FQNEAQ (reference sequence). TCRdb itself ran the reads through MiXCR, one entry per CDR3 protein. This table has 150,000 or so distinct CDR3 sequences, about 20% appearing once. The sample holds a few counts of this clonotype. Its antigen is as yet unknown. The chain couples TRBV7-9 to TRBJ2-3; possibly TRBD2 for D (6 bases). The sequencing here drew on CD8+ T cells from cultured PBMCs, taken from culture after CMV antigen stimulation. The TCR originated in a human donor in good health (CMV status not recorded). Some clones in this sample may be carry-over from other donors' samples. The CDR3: CASSLARDFEYF. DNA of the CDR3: TGTGCCAGCAGCTTAGCCAGGGACTTTGAGTATTTT.